One sample yielded the 3 T cell receptor beta chains listed below, sequenced in a study. MiXCR, run by TCRdb on the 5' RACE reads, gives a single entry per CDR3 protein. The data show fewer than 80,000 distinct CDR3 sequences, about 20% seen once. Source material: memory CD4+ T cells sorted from a lymph node. Sample subset: memory CD4+ T cells, CD4+CD45RO+CD25-. These receptors came from a female donor with breast cancer.

V is TRBV4-1 and J is TRBJ1-3; D not resolved. CDR1 is MGHRA, CDR2 YSYEKL, per germline. V was cut by 0 bases and J by 2 bases, with 2 bases left in between. CDR3 size: 13 residues. DNA of the CDR3: TGCGCCAGCAGCCAAGATCCTGGAAACACCATATATTTT. This gives the protein CASSQDPGNTIYF.

The V gene is TRBV15, the J gene TRBJ2-4, with D possibly matching TRBD2 (5 bases). With 3 bases removed from V and 8 bases from J, the gap between germline ends came to 11 bases. Germline loops: CDR1 LNHNV, CDR2 YYDKDF (reference sequence). The CDR3 is 13 residues long. CDR3 in amino acids: CATSSRGPDIQYF. Written as DNA, the CDR3 is TGTGCCACCAGCAGCCGCGGGCCTGACATTCAGTACTTC.

The CDR3 coding sequence is TGCAGCGTCGGTAAGGGACAGAGAGAGACCCAGTACTTC. It is translated as CSVGKGQRETQYF. The rearrangement links TRBV29-1 to TRBJ2-5; 7 nucleotides align to TRBD1. V lost 6 bases to trimming and J lost 4 bases; unmatched junction nucleotides: 8. The CDR3 contains 13 residues. CDR1 and CDR2 from the germline V gene are SQVTM and ANQGSEA. Combining the CDR3 with reference TRBV29-1 and TRBJ2-5 gives the whole variable domain SAVISQKPSRDICQRGTSLTIQCQVDSQVTMMFWYRQQPGQSLTLIATANQGSEATYESGFVIDKFPISRPNLTFSTLTVSNMSPEDSSIYLCSVGKGQRETQYFGPGTRLLVL.